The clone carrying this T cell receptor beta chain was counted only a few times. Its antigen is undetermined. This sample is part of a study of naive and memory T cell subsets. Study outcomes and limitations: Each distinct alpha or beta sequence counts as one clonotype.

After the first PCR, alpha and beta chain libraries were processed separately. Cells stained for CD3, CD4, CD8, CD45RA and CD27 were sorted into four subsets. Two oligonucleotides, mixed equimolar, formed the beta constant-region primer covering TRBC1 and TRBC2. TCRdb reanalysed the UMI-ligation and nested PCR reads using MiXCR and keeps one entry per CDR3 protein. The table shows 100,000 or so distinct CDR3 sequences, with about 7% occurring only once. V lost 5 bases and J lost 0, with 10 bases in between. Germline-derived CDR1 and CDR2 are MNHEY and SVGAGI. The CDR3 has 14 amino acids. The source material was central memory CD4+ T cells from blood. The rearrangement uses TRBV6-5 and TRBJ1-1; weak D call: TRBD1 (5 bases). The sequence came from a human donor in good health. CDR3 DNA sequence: TGTGCCAGCAGTAGGACAAGCATGAACACTGAAGCTTTCTTT. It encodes CASSRTSMNTEAFF.